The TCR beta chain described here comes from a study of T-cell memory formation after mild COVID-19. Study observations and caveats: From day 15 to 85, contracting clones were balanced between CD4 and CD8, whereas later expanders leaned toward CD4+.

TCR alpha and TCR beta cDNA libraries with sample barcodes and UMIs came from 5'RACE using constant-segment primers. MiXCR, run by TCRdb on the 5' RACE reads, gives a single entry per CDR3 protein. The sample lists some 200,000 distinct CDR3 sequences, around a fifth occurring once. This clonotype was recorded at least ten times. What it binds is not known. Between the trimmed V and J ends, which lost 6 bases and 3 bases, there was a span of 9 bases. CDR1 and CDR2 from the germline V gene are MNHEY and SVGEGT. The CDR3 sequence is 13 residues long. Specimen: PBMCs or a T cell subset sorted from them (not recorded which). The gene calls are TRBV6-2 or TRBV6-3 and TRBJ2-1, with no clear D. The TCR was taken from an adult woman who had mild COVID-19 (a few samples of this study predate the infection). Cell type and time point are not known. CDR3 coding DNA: TGTGCCAGCAGGGGGAACGGCTACAATGAGCAGTTCTTC. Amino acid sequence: CASRGNGYNEQFF.